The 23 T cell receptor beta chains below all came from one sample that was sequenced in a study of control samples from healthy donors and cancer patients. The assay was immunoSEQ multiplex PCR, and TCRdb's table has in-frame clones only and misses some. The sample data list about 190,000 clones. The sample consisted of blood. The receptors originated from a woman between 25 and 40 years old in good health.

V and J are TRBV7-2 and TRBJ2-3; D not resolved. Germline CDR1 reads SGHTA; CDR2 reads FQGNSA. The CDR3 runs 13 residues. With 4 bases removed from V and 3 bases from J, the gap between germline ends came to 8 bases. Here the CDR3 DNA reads TGTGCCAGCAGCTCGAGATGGACAGATACGCAGTATTTT. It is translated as CASSSRWTDTQYF.

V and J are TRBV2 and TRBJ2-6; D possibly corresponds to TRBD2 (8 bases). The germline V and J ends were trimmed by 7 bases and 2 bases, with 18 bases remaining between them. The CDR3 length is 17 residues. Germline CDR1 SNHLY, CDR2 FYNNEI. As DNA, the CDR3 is TGTGCCAGCACCCTCAGGGGGACTAGTCCTGGGGCCAACGTCCTGACTTTC. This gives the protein CASTLRGTSPGANVLTF. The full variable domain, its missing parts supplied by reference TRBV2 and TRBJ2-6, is EPEVTQTPSHQVTQMGQEVILRCVPISNHLYFYWYRQILGQKVEFLVSFYNNEISEKSEIFDDQFSVERPDGSNFTLKIRSTKLEDSAMYFCASTLRGTSPGANVLTFGAGSRLTVL.

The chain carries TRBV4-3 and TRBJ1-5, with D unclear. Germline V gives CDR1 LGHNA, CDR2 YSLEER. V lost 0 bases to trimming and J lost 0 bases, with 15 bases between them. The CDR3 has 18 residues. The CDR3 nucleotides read TGCGCCAGCAGCCAAGATGGATTCTTGGGGTATAGCAATCAGCCCCAGCATTTT. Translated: CASSQDGFLGYSNQPQHF.

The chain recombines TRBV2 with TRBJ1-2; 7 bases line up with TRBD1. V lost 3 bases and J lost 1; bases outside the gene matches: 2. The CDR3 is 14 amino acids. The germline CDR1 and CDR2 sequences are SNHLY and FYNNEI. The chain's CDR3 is CASSEGTVNYGYTF. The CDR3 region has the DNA TGTGCCAGCAGTGAGGGGACAGTTAACTATGGCTACACCTTC.

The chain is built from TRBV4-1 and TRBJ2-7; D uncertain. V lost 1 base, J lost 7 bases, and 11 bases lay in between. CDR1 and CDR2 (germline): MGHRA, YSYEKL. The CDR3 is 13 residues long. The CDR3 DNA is TGCGCCAGCAGCCAAGCAGGCCTTCTTGAGCAGTACTTC. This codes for CASSQAGLLEQYF.

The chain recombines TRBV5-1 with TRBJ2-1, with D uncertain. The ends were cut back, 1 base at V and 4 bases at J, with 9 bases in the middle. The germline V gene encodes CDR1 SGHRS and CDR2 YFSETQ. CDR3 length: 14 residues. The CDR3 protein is CASSLSSVYNEQFF. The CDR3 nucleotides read TGCGCCAGCAGCTTGTCCTCGGTGTACAATGAGCAGTTCTTC.

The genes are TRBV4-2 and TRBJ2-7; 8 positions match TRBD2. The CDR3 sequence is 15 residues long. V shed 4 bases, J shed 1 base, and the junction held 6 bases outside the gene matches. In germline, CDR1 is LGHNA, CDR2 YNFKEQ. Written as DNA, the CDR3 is TGTGCCAGCAGCCGAAGCGGGGGCCTATCCTACGAGCAGTACTTC. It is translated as CASSRSGGLSYEQYF.

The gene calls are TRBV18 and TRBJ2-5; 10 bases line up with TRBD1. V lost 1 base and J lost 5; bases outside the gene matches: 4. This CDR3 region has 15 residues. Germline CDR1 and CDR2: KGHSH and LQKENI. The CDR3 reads CASSPRQGAGETQYF. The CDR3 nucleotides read TGTGCCAGCTCACCACGACAGGGGGCAGGGGAGACCCAGTACTTC.

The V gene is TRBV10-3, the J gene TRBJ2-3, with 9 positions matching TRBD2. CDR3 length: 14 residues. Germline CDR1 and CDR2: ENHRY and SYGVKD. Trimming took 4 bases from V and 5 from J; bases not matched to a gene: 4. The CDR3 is CAISAAGGGDTQYF. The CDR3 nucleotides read TGTGCCATCAGTGCAGCGGGGGGAGGAGATACGCAGTATTTT.

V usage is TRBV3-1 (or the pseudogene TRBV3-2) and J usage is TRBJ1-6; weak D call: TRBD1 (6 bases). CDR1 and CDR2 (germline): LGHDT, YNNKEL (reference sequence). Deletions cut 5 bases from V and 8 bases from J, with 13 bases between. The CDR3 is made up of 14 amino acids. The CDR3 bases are TGTGCCAGCAGCTTGGACGGGGGCGATTCACCCCTCCACTTT. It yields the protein CASSLDGGDSPLHF.

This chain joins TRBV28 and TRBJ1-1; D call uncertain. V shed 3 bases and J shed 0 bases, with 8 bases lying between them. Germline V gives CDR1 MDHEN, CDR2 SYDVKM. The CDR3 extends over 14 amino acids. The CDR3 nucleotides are TGTGCCAGCAGTTTGGGCTGGCTGAACACTGAAGCTTTCTTT. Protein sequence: CASSLGWLNTEAFF.

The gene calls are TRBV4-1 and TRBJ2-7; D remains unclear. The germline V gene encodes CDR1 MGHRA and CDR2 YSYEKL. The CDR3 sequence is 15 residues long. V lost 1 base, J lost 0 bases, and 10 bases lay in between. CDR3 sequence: CASSQAGVGSYEQYF. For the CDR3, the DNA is TGCGCCAGCAGCCAAGCAGGAGTTGGCTCCTACGAGCAGTACTTC.

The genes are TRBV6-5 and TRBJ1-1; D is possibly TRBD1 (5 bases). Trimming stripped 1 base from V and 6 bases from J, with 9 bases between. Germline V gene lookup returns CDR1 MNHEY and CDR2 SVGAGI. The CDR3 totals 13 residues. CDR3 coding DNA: TGTGCCAGCAGTTACTGGAGGGGAGCTGAAGCTTTCTTT. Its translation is CASSYWRGAEAFF.

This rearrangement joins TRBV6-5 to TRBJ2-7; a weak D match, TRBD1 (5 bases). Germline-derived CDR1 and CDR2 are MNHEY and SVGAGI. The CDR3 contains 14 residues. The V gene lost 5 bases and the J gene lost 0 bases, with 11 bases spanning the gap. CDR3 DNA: TGTGCCAGCAGTCAGGGCATGAGCTCCTACGAGCAGTACTTC. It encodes CASSQGMSSYEQYF.

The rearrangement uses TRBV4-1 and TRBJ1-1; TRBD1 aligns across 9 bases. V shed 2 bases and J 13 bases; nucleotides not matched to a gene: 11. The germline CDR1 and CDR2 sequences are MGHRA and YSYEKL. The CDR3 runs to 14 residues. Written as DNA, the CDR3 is TGCGCCAGCAGCCAAAGGGGCACAGGGGGCGCAGGTTTCTTT. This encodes CASSQRGTGGAGFF.

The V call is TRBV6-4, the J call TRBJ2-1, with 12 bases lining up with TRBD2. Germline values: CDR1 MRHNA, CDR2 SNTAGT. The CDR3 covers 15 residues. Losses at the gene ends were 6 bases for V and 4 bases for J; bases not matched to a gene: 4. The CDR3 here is CASRGLAGRYNEQFF. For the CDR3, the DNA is TGTGCCAGCAGAGGACTAGCGGGAAGATACAATGAGCAGTTCTTC.

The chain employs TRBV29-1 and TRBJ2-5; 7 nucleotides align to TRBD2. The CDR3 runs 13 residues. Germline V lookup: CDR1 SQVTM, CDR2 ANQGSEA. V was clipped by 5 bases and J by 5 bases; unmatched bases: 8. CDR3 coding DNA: TGCAGCGTTACTAGCGCTTCCATCGAGACCCAGTACTTC. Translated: CSVTSASIETQYF.

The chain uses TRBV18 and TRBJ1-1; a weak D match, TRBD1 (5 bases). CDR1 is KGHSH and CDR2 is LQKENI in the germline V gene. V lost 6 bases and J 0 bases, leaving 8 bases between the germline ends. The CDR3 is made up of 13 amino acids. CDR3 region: CASSETVNTEAFF. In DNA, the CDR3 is TGTGCCAGCTCGGAGACAGTGAACACTGAAGCTTTCTTT.

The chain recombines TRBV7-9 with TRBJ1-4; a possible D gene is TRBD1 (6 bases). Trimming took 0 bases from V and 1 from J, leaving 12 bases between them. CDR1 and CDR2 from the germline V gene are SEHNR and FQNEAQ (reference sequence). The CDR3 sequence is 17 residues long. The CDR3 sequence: CASSLAAGVGTNEKLFF. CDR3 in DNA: TGTGCCAGCAGCTTAGCGGCAGGGGTGGGAACTAATGAAAAACTGTTTTTT.

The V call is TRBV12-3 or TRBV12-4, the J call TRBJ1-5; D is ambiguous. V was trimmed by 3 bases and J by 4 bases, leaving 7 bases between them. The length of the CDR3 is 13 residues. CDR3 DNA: TGTGCCAGCAGTTTGGCGGTTAATCAGCCCCAGCATTTT. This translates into CASSLAVNQPQHF.

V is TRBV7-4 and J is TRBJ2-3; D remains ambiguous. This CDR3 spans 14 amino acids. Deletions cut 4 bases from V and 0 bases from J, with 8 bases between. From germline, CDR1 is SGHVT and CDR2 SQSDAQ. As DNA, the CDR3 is TGTGCCAGCAGCTGGGCTGAGAGCACAGATACGCAGTATTTT. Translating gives CASSWAESTDTQYF.

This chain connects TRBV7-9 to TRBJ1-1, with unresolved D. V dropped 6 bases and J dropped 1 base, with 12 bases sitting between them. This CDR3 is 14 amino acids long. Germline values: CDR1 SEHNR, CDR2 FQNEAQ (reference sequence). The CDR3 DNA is TGTGCCAGCAGTTTTAGTCGGGAGAACACTGAAGCTTTCTTT. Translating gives CASSFSRENTEAFF.

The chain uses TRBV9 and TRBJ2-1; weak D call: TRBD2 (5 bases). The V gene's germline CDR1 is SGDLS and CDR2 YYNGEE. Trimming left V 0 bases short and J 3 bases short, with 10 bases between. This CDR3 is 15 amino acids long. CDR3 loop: CASSVAGLLYNEQFF. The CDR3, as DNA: TGTGCCAGCAGCGTAGCGGGGTTGCTCTACAATGAGCAGTTCTTC.